These 2 T cell receptor beta chains share one sample of origin, sequenced in a study of T cell repertoires in cytomegalovirus infection. TCRdb reanalysed the reads using MiXCR and keeps one entry per CDR3 protein. This table holds a few hundred thousand distinct CDR3 sequences, about 35% found once. Their cognate antigens are unknown. The source material was cultured PBMCs, sampled from culture after CMV antigen stimulation. The receptors derive from a human donor in good health (CMV status not recorded). Some clones in this sample may be carry-over from other donors' samples.

The chain has TRBV4-1 and TRBJ2-2; 9 nucleotides line up with TRBD2. CDR1 is MGHRA and CDR2 is YSYEKL in the germline V gene. Trimming removed 2 bases from V and 0 bases from J; junction bases left unmatched: 4. The CDR3 has 17 amino acids. The CDR3 coding sequence is TGCGCCAGCAGCCAACCACCTAGCGGGACGAACACCGGGGAGCTGTTTTTT. This sequence encodes CASSQPPSGTNTGELFF.

V is TRBV6-6 and J is TRBJ2-3; 11 bases map to TRBD2. Germline V gene sequence: CDR1 MNHNY, CDR2 SVGAGI (reference sequence). The CDR3 runs 14 residues. Unmatched junction bases numbered 11, after V lost 4 bases and J lost 14 bases. The CDR3 sequence: CASSSRLAGGSWYF. The DNA of the CDR3 is TGTGCCAGCAGTTCCCGGCTAGCGGGAGGTTCATGGTATTTT.